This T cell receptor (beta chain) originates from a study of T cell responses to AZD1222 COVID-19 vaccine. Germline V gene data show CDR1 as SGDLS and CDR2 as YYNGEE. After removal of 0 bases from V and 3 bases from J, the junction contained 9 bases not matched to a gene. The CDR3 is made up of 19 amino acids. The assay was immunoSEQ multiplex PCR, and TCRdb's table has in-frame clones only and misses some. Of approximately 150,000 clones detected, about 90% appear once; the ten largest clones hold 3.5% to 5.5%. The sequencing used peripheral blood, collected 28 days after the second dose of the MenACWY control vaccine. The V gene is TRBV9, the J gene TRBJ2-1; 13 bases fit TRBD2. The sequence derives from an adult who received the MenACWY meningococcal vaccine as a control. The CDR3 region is CASSVAPGGTSGIYNEQFF. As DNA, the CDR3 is TGTGCCAGCAGCGTAGCCCCGGGGGGGACTAGCGGGATCTACAATGAGCAGTTCTTC.